The 2 T cell receptor beta chains below all came from one sample that was sequenced in a study of T cell changes during pregnancy in multiple sclerosis. Assay: immunoSEQ multiplex PCR; the TCRdb copy retains only in-frame clones and omits some. The table includes around 57,000 clones, around 89% detected once. This specimen was peripheral blood, taken in the first trimester of pregnancy. These receptors came from a female donor with multiple sclerosis, enrolled in a pregnancy study.

The rearrangement uses TRBV5-6 and TRBJ1-4; 7 positions match TRBD1. J gave up 6 bases and V 4 bases, and 9 bases lay outside the gene matches. Germline values: CDR1 SGHDT, CDR2 YYEEEE. This CDR3 has 15 amino acids. The CDR3 sequence: CASSVRQGVDEKLFF. CDR3 coding DNA: TGTGCCAGCAGCGTTAGACAGGGAGTCGATGAAAAACTGTTTTTT.

This clone has only a few counts. This chain joins TRBV25-1 and TRBJ1-1, with 8 nucleotides matching TRBD1. The CDR3 consists of 13 residues. V lost 7 bases and J lost 5; bases outside the gene matches: 6. CDR1 MGHDK and CDR2 SYGVNS come from the germline V gene. CDR3 nucleotides: TGTGCCAGCAACCAGGGGGCGCAGACTGAAGCTTTCTTT. Protein product: CASNQGAQTEAFF.